Listed here are 11 T cell receptor beta chains from one sample, sequenced in a study of blood T cells in healthy people across ages. The use of a sample-barcoded 5' primer and a J-beta primer mix characterized a second PCR of roughly 6 to 11 cycles. TCRdb fed the 5' RACE reads into MiXCR, producing one record per CDR3 protein. In the table there are approximately 800,000 distinct CDR3 sequences, roughly 56% of which are singletons. The sample comprised blood. The receptor set was obtained from a man aged 40-50 years in good health.

This chain connects TRBV5-1 to TRBJ2-3; D ambiguous. V was pared by 0 bases and J by 2 bases, with 7 bases between. The germline gives CDR1 SGHRS, CDR2 YFSETQ. The length of the CDR3 is 14 residues. The CDR3 spells CASSLADFTDTQYF. CDR3 in DNA: TGCGCCAGCAGCTTGGCAGACTTCACAGATACGCAGTATTTT.

This clonotype showed up just a few times. The chain is built from TRBV28 and TRBJ2-7; D not certain. This CDR3 has 12 amino acids. The germline V gene has CDR1 MDHEN and CDR2 SYDVKM. Trimming cost V 7 bases and J 3 bases, with 10 bases left between them. DNA of the CDR3: TGTGCCAGCAAATTAGGCGGCTACGAGCAGTACTTC. Protein sequence: CASKLGGYEQYF.

The chain recombines TRBV4-3 with TRBJ2-4, with 8 nucleotides matching TRBD1. The CDR3 is 12 amino acids. The germline CDR1 and CDR2 sequences are LGHNA and YSLEER. J gave up 13 bases and V 1 base, and 3 bases lay outside the gene matches. CDR3 coding DNA: TGCGCCAGCAGCCAAGGGACAGGGTCCCAGTACTTC. Residues: CASSQGTGSQYF.

The chain links TRBV11-2 to TRBJ2-1, with a weak D call TRBD2 (6 bases). Germline V gives CDR1 SGHAT, CDR2 FQNNGV. The CDR3 is 16 amino acids. The ends were cut back, 3 bases at V and 1 base at J, with 13 bases in the middle. The CDR3 DNA reads as TGTGCCAGCAGCTTTGGGGAGGTCCCTTCCTACAATGAGCAGTTCTTC. Encoded protein: CASSFGEVPSYNEQFF.

The table lists this clonotype with a few counts. CDR3 nucleotides: TGTGCCAGCAGCCCCCAGAGCTCCTACGAGCAGTACTTC. Translated: CASSPQSSYEQYF. The chain is built from TRBV7-2 and TRBJ2-7; D remains unclear. Germline V gene sequence: CDR1 SGHTA, CDR2 FQGNSA. This CDR3 has 13 residues. Trimming left V 5 bases short and J 0 bases short, with 8 bases between.

This clonotype appeared many times. The chain links TRBV6-6 to TRBJ2-1; D could derive from TRBD1 or TRBD2 (5 bases each). Germline V gene lookup returns CDR1 MNHNY and CDR2 SVGAGI (reference sequence). The CDR3 runs 14 residues. Trimming removed 6 bases from V and 4 bases from J, with 13 bases in between. The DNA for the CDR3 is TGTGCCAGCAGCCTGTCAGGGACGTACAATGAGCAGTTCTTC. Encoded protein: CASSLSGTYNEQFF.

This chain connects TRBV24-1 to TRBJ1-2; no clear D gene. V lost 3 bases, J lost 8 bases, and 9 bases lay in between. The CDR3 sequence is 12 residues long. Germline loops: CDR1 KGHDR, CDR2 SFDVKD. As DNA, the CDR3 is TGTGCCACCAGTGATCCGAACAGAGGCTACACCTTC. Protein: CATSDPNRGYTF.

This clonotype occurred once. The rearrangement uses TRBV2 and TRBJ1-1, with a tentative D call TRBD1 (5 bases). CDR1 SNHLY and CDR2 FYNNEI come from the germline V gene. The CDR3 extends over 11 amino acids. The germline V and J ends were trimmed by 7 bases and 7 bases, with 10 bases remaining between them. DNA of the CDR3: TGTGCCAGCACCCAGGGAAATGAAGCTTTCTTT. This gives the protein CASTQGNEAFF.

The chain employs TRBV3-1 and TRBJ1-2, with unresolved D. The CDR3 is 15 amino acids. The V end was cut by 1 base, the J end by 3 bases, with 12 bases between. Germline-derived CDR1 and CDR2 are LGHDT and YNNKEL (reference sequence). CDR3 residues: CASSQALGADYGYTF. The CDR3 DNA reads as TGTGCCAGCAGCCAAGCTTTGGGCGCCGACTATGGCTACACCTTC.

This clonotype was detected a few times. The junction and the germline gene differ at one end; a read error may be behind it. Here the CDR3 DNA reads TGCAGTGCTCGAGAGAACCGCATTTGGATTGAGCAGTTCTTC. Translated, it gives CSARENRIWIEQFF. This sequence joins TRBV20-1 and TRBJ2-1; no reliable D call. CDR1 DFQATT and CDR2 SNEGSKA come from the germline V gene (reference sequence). CDR3 length: 14 residues.

In this sample, this clonotype turned up many times. The chain has TRBV5-1 and TRBJ2-3; 14 bases line up with TRBD2. Losses at the gene ends were 2 bases for V and 3 bases for J; bases not matched to a gene: 2. CDR1 and CDR2 (germline): SGHRS, YFSETQ. CDR3 size: 16 residues. CDR3 in amino acids: CASSFRLAGGTDTQYF. Here the CDR3 DNA reads TGCGCCAGCAGCTTCAGACTAGCGGGAGGGACAGATACGCAGTATTTT.